The 27 T cell receptor beta chains listed next were all sequenced from one sample in a study of CD8+CD57+ T cells in acquired aplastic anemia. The study profiled TCR beta VDJ and CDR3 using genomic DNA as template. TCRdb analysed the reads with MiXCR anew, one entry per CDR3 protein. The sample records about 110,000 distinct CDR3 sequences, around 53% being singletons. The specimen was sorted CD4+, CD8+, or CD8+CD57+ T cells (not recorded which) from PBMCs. The receptor source for this set is a human donor in good health, serving as a control.

This chain connects TRBV10-3 to TRBJ1-6, with D unresolved. V was shortened by 10 bases and J by 7 bases, with 17 bases between the two germline ends. CDR1 is ENHRY, CDR2 SYGVKD, per germline. The CDR3 is made up of 14 amino acids. The CDR3 region is CASSASGQNSPLHF. CDR3 nucleotides: TGTGCCAGCAGCGCCAGCGGGCAAAATTCACCCCTCCACTTT.

In this sample, this clonotype turned up a few times. An end of the junction differs from the germline gene, which may be a read error. The J gene is TRBJ1-6, the V gene TRBV5-5, with D unresolved. This CDR3 comprises 13 residues. The germline V gene has CDR1 SGHKS and CDR2 YYEKEE (reference sequence). In nucleotides, the CDR3 is TGCGCCAGCAGCCAGGCAGGTTATTCACCCCTCCACTTT. It codes for CASSQAGYSPLHF.

This clonotype was seen more than once but under ten times. The chain is built from TRBV29-1 and TRBJ2-3; D not resolved. The V end lost 0 bases, the J end lost 5 bases, and 6 bases lay between the germline ends. The CDR3 extends over 12 amino acids. Germline CDR1 is SQVTM and CDR2 is ANQGSEA. CDR3 amino acids: CSVEDVGDTQYF. CDR3 bases: TGCAGCGTTGAAGATGTAGGAGATACGCAGTATTTT.

This clonotype was detected ten times or more. This chain links TRBV12-3 or TRBV12-4 with TRBJ1-1; TRBD1 might be the D (5 bases). Trimming cost V 5 bases and J 1 base, with 8 bases left between them. The CDR3 runs 13 residues. This CDR3 is CASSRTGNTEAFF. The CDR3 DNA follows: TGTGCCAGCAGTCGCACAGGGAACACTGAAGCTTTCTTT.

The rearrangement joins TRBV19 to TRBJ2-7; 7 bases match TRBD2. There are 13 residues in the CDR3. Germline assignment: CDR1 LNHDA and CDR2 SQIVND (reference sequence). J lost 3 bases, V lost 6 bases, and 5 bases had no gene match. The chain's CDR3 is CASRSPSGYEQYF. DNA of the CDR3: TGTGCCAGTAGAAGTCCTAGCGGCTACGAGCAGTACTTC.

V gene TRBV11-1 combines with J gene TRBJ1-1; 9 nucleotides align to TRBD1. Trimming removed 5 bases from V and 5 bases from J; junction bases left unmatched: 12. Per germline, CDR1 SGHAT and CDR2 FQDESV (reference sequence). The CDR3 runs to 16 residues. The CDR3: CASSQKGQGESTEAFF. The CDR3 DNA reads TGTGCCAGCAGCCAAAAGGGACAGGGAGAGAGTACTGAAGCTTTCTTT. Complete variable domain (other parts from reference TRBV11-1 and TRBJ1-1): EAEVAQSPRYKITEKSQAVAFWCDPISGHATLYWYRQILGQGPELLVQFQDESVVDDSQLPKDRFSAERLKGVDSTLKIQPAELGDSAMYLCASSQKGQGESTEAFFGQGTRLTVV.

About this clonotype: A much larger clone lies one base from this, so it may be a read error. The conserved phenylalanine or tryptophan normally closing the CDR3 is absent here, so this likely arose from a read error. V and J are TRBV5-1 and TRBJ1-6; 8 bases match TRBD1. The V gene's germline CDR1 is SGHRS and CDR2 YFSETQ. The CDR3 is 16 residues long. J was trimmed by 9 bases and V by 4 bases; bases with no gene match: 12. The CDR3: CASSKGRDRTVSPLHL. The CDR3 DNA sequence: TGCGCCAGCAGCAAGGGCCGGGACAGGACGGTTTCACCCCTCCACCTT.

Only one count was recorded for this clonotype. The gene calls are TRBV20-1 and TRBJ1-5; 7 positions match TRBD1. With V trimmed by 0 bases and J by 7 bases, 6 bases remained unmatched. CDR3 size: 14 residues. The germline gives CDR1 DFQATT, CDR2 SNEGSKA (reference sequence). The CDR3 region is CSARDDRVDQPQHF. For the CDR3, the DNA is TGCAGTGCTAGAGATGACAGGGTCGACCAGCCCCAGCATTTT.

The chain couples TRBV9 to TRBJ2-1; D is unresolved. There are 11 residues in the CDR3. From germline, CDR1 is SGDLS and CDR2 YYNGEE. V lost 4 bases and J lost 10, with 9 bases in between. The CDR3 is CASSTPSEQFF. CDR3 DNA sequence: TGTGCCAGCAGCACGCCGTCGGAGCAGTTCTTC.

This clonotype has at least ten counts. The rearrangement uses TRBV12-3 or TRBV12-4 and TRBJ2-1; 7 bases map to TRBD1. The V and J ends lost 6 bases and 0 bases, in that order; junction bases with no gene match: 8. The CDR3 consists of 16 residues. CDR3 protein: CASSPTTGSSYNEQFF. DNA for the CDR3: TGTGCCAGCAGCCCGACGACAGGGAGCTCCTACAATGAGCAGTTCTTC.

Worth noting for this clonotype: A much larger clone differs from this one at a single base, so this may be a read error. The rearrangement links TRBV25-1 to TRBJ2-1, with TRBD1 matching over 8 bases. This CDR3 contains 13 residues. Germline assignment: CDR1 MGHDK and CDR2 SYGVNS. This CDR3 reads CASRPTGGIEQSF. CDR3 bases: TGTGCCAGCAGACCCACAGGGGGAATTGAGCAGTCCTTC.

The chain has TRBV20-1 and TRBJ2-3, with 12 bases fitting TRBD2. Germline assignment: CDR1 DFQATT and CDR2 SNEGSKA (reference sequence). The CDR3 length is 18 residues. The J segment lost 0 bases and the V segment lost 5 bases, leaving 12 bases of the junction unmatched. CDR3 amino acids: CSAGLGTSGRGSTDTQYF. The CDR3 region has the DNA TGCAGTGCTGGACTTGGGACTAGCGGGCGTGGCAGCACAGATACGCAGTATTTT.

This clonotype was seen only once. This sequence joins TRBV10-3 and TRBJ2-3, with TRBD2 identical over 13 bases. The J segment lost 3 bases and the V segment lost 6 bases, leaving 6 bases of the junction unmatched. Germline assignment: CDR1 ENHRY and CDR2 SYGVKD. This CDR3 has 16 amino acids. Here the CDR3 reads CAISLTLAGGTDTQYF. The CDR3 nucleotides are TGTGCCATCAGCCTAACACTAGCGGGAGGGACAGATACGCAGTATTTT.

At least ten counts were recorded for this clonotype. This chain connects TRBV4-1 to TRBJ1-5; unclear D gene. This CDR3 region has 15 residues. CDR1 and CDR2 from the germline V gene are MGHRA and YSYEKL. Between the trimmed V and J ends, which lost 6 bases and 0 bases, there was a span of 12 bases. CDR3: CASSPFLGSNQPQHF. CDR3 coding DNA: TGCGCCAGCAGTCCCTTTTTAGGTAGCAATCAGCCCCAGCATTTT.

Concerning this clonotype itself: At one of its ends the junction is not consistent with the germline gene, which may arise from a read error. The chain is built from TRBV29-1 and TRBJ2-1, with 9 bases identical to TRBD1. Germline V gene lookup returns CDR1 SQVTM and CDR2 ANQGSEA. CDR3 length: 13 amino acids. CDR3 in amino acids: CGVRGTGLGEQFF. CDR3 sequence (DNA): TGCGGCGTTCGAGGGACAGGGTTGGGTGAGCAGTTCTTC.

Ten or more counts support this clonotype. The chain combines TRBV7-6 with TRBJ1-1, with D tentatively TRBD1 (5 bases). The length of the CDR3 is 14 residues. Germline V gene lookup returns CDR1 SGHVS and CDR2 FNYEAQ. V lost 4 bases and J 10 bases, leaving 19 bases between the germline ends. The CDR3 DNA reads TGTGCCAGCAGCTCGGAAACTGACAGCATGGGAGCTTTCTTT. It encodes CASSSETDSMGAFF.

This clonotype was counted many times. This rearrangement joins TRBV5-5 to TRBJ2-7; 7 nucleotides align to TRBD1. V lost 0 bases and J lost 2; bases outside the gene matches: 2. The CDR3 totals 14 residues. Germline V gene sequence: CDR1 SGHKS, CDR2 YYEKEE (reference sequence). The CDR3 region is CASSLETGTYEQYF. CDR3 DNA sequence: TGTGCCAGCAGCTTGGAGACAGGGACCTACGAGCAGTACTTC.

In its sample, this clonotype was seen many times. A much more abundant neighbour one base away suggests this may be a read error. This sequence joins TRBV15 and TRBJ2-2; D remains unclear. The CDR3 is made up of 13 amino acids. CDR1 is LNHNV, CDR2 YYDKDF, per germline (reference sequence). V was trimmed by 0 bases and J by 5 bases, leaving 4 bases between them. CDR3 nucleotides: TGTGCCACCAGCAGAGATGGTACCGGGGAGCTGTTTTTT. As protein: CATSRDGTGELFF.

The chain recombines TRBV4-1 with TRBJ1-2; 9 bases align to TRBD1. Germline CDR1 MGHRA, CDR2 YSYEKL. This CDR3 has 16 residues. Germline trimming cut 6 bases from V and 0 bases from J; bases unmatched to any gene: 8. This CDR3 is CASRLGQGRPNYGYTF. The CDR3 nucleotides read TGCGCCAGCAGACTAGGACAGGGGAGACCTAACTATGGCTACACCTTC.

In this sample, this clonotype turned up many times. The chain has TRBV19 and TRBJ1-1; 7 nucleotides line up with TRBD1. CDR1 is LNHDA and CDR2 is SQIVND in the germline V gene (reference sequence). The CDR3 runs 15 residues. V shed 6 bases and J 0 bases; nucleotides not matched to a gene: 7. Here the CDR3 DNA reads TGTGCCAGTAGAAGGGGACAGTCAATGAACACTGAAGCTTTCTTT. It yields the protein CASRRGQSMNTEAFF.

A word on this clonotype: A much larger clone is a single base away; this may be a read error. The CDR3 loop is CATRTGMNTEAFF. Here the CDR3 DNA reads TGTGCCACCAGGACAGGGATGAACACTGAAGCTTTCTTT. The chain has TRBV15 and TRBJ1-1; 7 bases map to TRBD1. The ends lost 6 bases at V and 0 bases at J; junction bases unmatched: 1. This CDR3 region has 13 residues. Germline assignment: CDR1 LNHNV and CDR2 YYDKDF (reference sequence).

This clonotype has a single count. The DNA of the CDR3 is TGTGCTAGTGGTTTAATGGCGTCCGGCTACACCTTC. It codes for CASGLMASGYTF. The V and J genes are TRBV12-5 and TRBJ1-2; D is uncertain. The germline V and J ends were trimmed by 3 bases and 8 bases, with 10 bases remaining between them. This CDR3 region has 12 residues. The germline gives CDR1 LGHNT, CDR2 FRNRAP. The entire variable domain, with the rest obtained from reference TRBV12-5 and TRBJ1-2, is as follows: DARVTQTPRHKVTEMGQEVTMRCQPILGHNTVFWYRQTMMQGLELLAYFRNRAPLDDSGMPKDRFSAEMPDATLATLKIQPSEPRDSAVYFCASGLMASGYTFGSGTRLTVV.

This rearrangement joins TRBV14 to TRBJ1-2; 7 nucleotides align to TRBD1. This CDR3 is 13 amino acids long. The V gene end was trimmed by 4 bases and the J gene end by 5 bases; junction bases not matched to a gene: 4. CDR1 and CDR2 from the germline V gene are SGHDN and FVKESK. The CDR3 is CASSPDRSYGYTF. In DNA, the CDR3 is TGTGCCAGCAGCCCGGACAGGAGTTATGGCTACACCTTC.

With regard to this clonotype: A read error is possible here, since a much larger clone lies one base away. The chain combines TRBV25-1 with TRBJ2-1; D is perhaps TRBD1 or TRBD2 (7 bases each). This CDR3 spans 16 amino acids. Germline assignment: CDR1 MGHDK and CDR2 SYGVNS. CDR3 protein: CASSQKGASGRNEQFF. CDR3 sequence (DNA): TGCGCCAGCAGCCAAAAGGGGGCTAGCGGCCGCAATGAGCAGTTCTTC.

V is TRBV10-3 and J is TRBJ1-6; D call uncertain. The CDR3 has 13 amino acids. From germline, CDR1 is ENHRY and CDR2 SYGVKD. V was shortened by 2 bases and J by 5 bases, with 4 bases between the two germline ends. CDR3 residues: CAISEQDNSPLHF. The CDR3 region has the DNA TGTGCCATCAGTGAGCAGGATAATTCACCCCTCCACTTT.

The V gene is TRBV19, the J gene TRBJ1-1, with D tentatively TRBD1 (6 bases). The germline CDR1 and CDR2 sequences are LNHDA and SQIVND (reference sequence). V lost 7 bases, J lost 6 bases, and 12 bases lay in between. The CDR3 length is 12 residues. The CDR3 sequence: CASIGGAPEAFF. The CDR3 nucleotides read TGTGCCAGTATTGGGGGGGCACCTGAAGCTTTCTTT.

This clonotype was recorded many times. V is TRBV29-1 and J is TRBJ2-7; TRBD1 matches 9 bases. Looked up from germline, CDR1 is SQVTM and CDR2 is ANQGSEA. The CDR3 contains 14 residues. The junction had 9 bases not matched to a gene; V was cut back by 6 bases and J by 3 bases. This CDR3 is CSVAGTGIFYEQYF. The CDR3 DNA reads TGCAGCGTGGCCGGGACAGGGATCTTCTACGAGCAGTACTTC.